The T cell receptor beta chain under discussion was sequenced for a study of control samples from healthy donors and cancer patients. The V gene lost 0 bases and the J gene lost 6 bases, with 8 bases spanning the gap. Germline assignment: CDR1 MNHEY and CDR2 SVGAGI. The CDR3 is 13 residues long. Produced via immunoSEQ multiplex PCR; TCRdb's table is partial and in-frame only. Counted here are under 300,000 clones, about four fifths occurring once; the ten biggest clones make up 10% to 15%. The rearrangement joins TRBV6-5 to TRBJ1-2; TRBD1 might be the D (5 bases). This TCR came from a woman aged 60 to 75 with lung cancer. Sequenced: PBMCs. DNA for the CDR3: TGTGCCAGCAGTTACTCGTGGGGGGATGGCTACACCTTC. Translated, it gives CASSYSWGDGYTF.